Below are 10 T cell receptor beta chains sequenced from a single sample in a study of blood T cell repertoires in COVID-19. Produced via immunoSEQ multiplex PCR; TCRdb's table is partial and in-frame only. In the table there are under 200,000 clones, about three quarters of which are singletons. Input material: peripheral blood. These receptors were collected from a man between 60 and 75 years old with acute or convalescent COVID-19.

This clone was seen a single time. The rearrangement uses TRBV30 and TRBJ2-7; 8 bases match TRBD2. The CDR3 spans 13 residues. Germline CDR1 and CDR2: GTSNPN and SVGIG (reference sequence). After removal of 4 bases from V and 3 bases from J, the junction contained 5 bases not matched to a gene. CDR3 nucleotide sequence: TGTGCCTGGAAGGGACTAGTGAGCTACGAGCAGTACTTC. Translated, it gives CAWKGLVSYEQYF.

The chain has TRBV27 and TRBJ1-1; weak D call: TRBD1 (6 bases). The CDR3 spans 17 residues. Trimming removed 6 bases from V and 1 base from J, with 21 bases in between. Germline V gene lookup returns CDR1 MNHEY and CDR2 SMNVEV (reference sequence). CDR3: CASSPLIGGRGNTEAFF. The CDR3 nucleotides read TGTGCCAGCAGCCCCCTAATCGGGGGGCGTGGGAACACTGAAGCTTTCTTT.

The chain links TRBV2 to TRBJ2-2, with 11 bases matching TRBD1. The CDR3 extends over 15 amino acids. Per germline, CDR1 SNHLY and CDR2 FYNNEI. The V segment lost 5 bases and the J segment 7 bases; nucleotides outside the gene matches: 6. CDR3 nucleotides: TGTGCCAGCAGTACCGGGACAGGGGGTCACGGGGAGCTGTTTTTT. This codes for CASSTGTGGHGELFF.

This sequence joins TRBV7-6 and TRBJ2-1; 16 bases fit TRBD2. This CDR3 is 17 amino acids long. Trimming cost V 5 bases and J 8 bases; bases outside gene matches: 9. The V gene's germline CDR1 is SGHVS and CDR2 FNYEAQ. CDR3 bases: TGTGCCAGCAGCATACTGGGGACTAGCGGGGGGGTCGATGAGCAGTTCTTC. This codes for CASSILGTSGGVDEQFF.

This clone was detected only once. This sequence joins TRBV5-4 and TRBJ2-7; TRBD1 matches at 11 bases. J lost 2 bases, V lost 7 bases, and 20 bases had no gene match. Germline lookup yields CDR1 SGHNT and CDR2 YYREEE (reference sequence). The CDR3 has 19 amino acids. The chain's CDR3 is CASRQEASSGTGGAYEQYF. CDR3 nucleotides: TGTGCCAGCCGGCAGGAGGCATCTTCCGGGACAGGGGGGGCCTACGAGCAGTACTTC.

This clone was observed a few times. The junction departs from the called germline gene at one end, perhaps through a read error. This chain uses TRBV7-7 with TRBJ2-7; D possibly corresponds to TRBD2 (6 bases). The CDR3 extends over 15 amino acids. Per the germline V gene, CDR1 is SSHAT and CDR2 is FNYEAQ (reference sequence). CDR3 protein: CASSLAAGRDYEQYF. CDR3 coding DNA: TGTGCTAGCAGCTTAGCGGCGGGACGGGACTACGAGCAGTACTTC.

The chain couples TRBV9 to TRBJ1-4, with D possibly TRBD1 on 5 matching bases. Per the germline V gene, CDR1 is SGDLS and CDR2 is YYNGEE. The CDR3 is 14 residues long. The ends were cut back, 4 bases at V and 8 bases at J, with 15 bases in the middle. This CDR3 is CASSPQGIGEKLFF. The CDR3 DNA sequence: TGTGCCAGCAGCCCTCAGGGCATTGGCGAAAAACTGTTTTTT.

The DNA for the CDR3 is TGCAGCGTTGAAGATTGGGACAGGGGCAATGGCTACACCTTC. It is translated as CSVEDWDRGNGYTF. The genes are TRBV29-1 and TRBJ1-2; 10 bases map to TRBD1. After removal of 0 bases from V and 6 bases from J, the junction contained 4 bases not matched to a gene. Germline V lookup: CDR1 SQVTM, CDR2 ANQGSEA. This CDR3 comprises 14 residues.

The chain uses TRBV18 and TRBJ1-1; D remains unclear. CDR3 length equals 14 residues. Germline V gene sequence: CDR1 KGHSH, CDR2 LQKENI. With 5 bases removed from V and 8 bases from J, the gap between germline ends came to 18 bases. The CDR3 is CASSDRLSPPEAFF. CDR3 coding DNA: TGTGCCAGCTCAGACCGACTCTCGCCGCCGGAAGCTTTCTTT.

This clone was seen a single time. V and J are TRBV27 and TRBJ2-3; 8 positions agree with TRBD2. Trimming cost V 7 bases and J 1 base; bases outside gene matches: 13. The CDR3 contains 17 residues. Per the germline V gene, CDR1 is MNHEY and CDR2 is SMNVEV (reference sequence). CDR3 nucleotide sequence: TGTGCCAGCAAGGACCCCCCGAGCGGGGGCCGCACAGATACGCAGTATTTT. It is translated as CASKDPPSGGRTDTQYF.